This T cell receptor (beta chain) was identified in a study of beta chain features in type 1 diabetes. What was sequenced were expressed TCRB transcripts, since all of the isolated RNA had been reverse transcribed. The data were produced by immunoSEQ multiplex PCR, yet TCRdb's version contains in-frame clones alone and is incomplete. Of around 330,000 clones listed, about 11% are singletons. This clone occurred a few times. The antigen is not known. Study-level findings and limits: All four CD4+ subsets from Type 1 diabetes patients carried moderately but significantly shorter TCRB CDR3s. The study found that naive, central memory and Treg TCRB repertoires appeared more similar in patients than in healthy donors.

What was sequenced was naive CD4+ T cells from blood. The TCR comes from a woman in her 30s in good health.

The DNA of the CDR3 is TGCGCCAGCAGCTTGGAGGGGCGGGGGCAGTACTTC. It translates to CASSLEGRGQYF. The rearrangement links TRBV5-1 to TRBJ2-7, with a possible D match to TRBD2 (6 bases). Trimming stripped 0 bases from V and 9 bases from J, with 10 bases between. Germline lookup yields CDR1 SGHRS and CDR2 YFSETQ. The CDR3 has 12 residues.